This TCR beta chain was obtained from a study of T cells in Graves' hyperthyroidism and ophthalmopathy. Using RNA transcripts as the source, TCR beta CDR3 regions were amplified. A set of HTBI primers served as the primers for a first-round RT-PCR of the TCR CDR3. MiXCR was run by TCRdb on the multiplex PCR reads, yielding one entry per CDR3 protein. The sample includes under 350,000 distinct CDR3 sequences, under 25% seen only once; the top ten take over 45%. The study enrolled patients aged 18 to 65 with newly diagnosed hyperthyroidism of under 2 months' duration. The PBMCs studied were ones that came from about 10 ml fresh peripheral blood. This clonotype appeared many times. Its cognate antigen is unknown. Study-level points and caveats: Ophthalmopathy stood apart from stable hyperthyroidism in a 13 V-J model.

CDR3 size: 13 residues. CDR1 is SGHAT, CDR2 FQNNGV, per germline. The V gene lost 1 base and the J gene lost 13 bases, with 14 bases spanning the gap. The TCR originated in a woman in her forties or fifties with Graves' hyperthyroidism. The sample was blood. This rearrangement joins TRBV11-2 to TRBJ2-1; D gene unclear. The CDR3 nucleotides read TGTGCCAGCAGCTTAGTGGGCCTTAGAACACAGTTCTTC. Protein: CASSLVGLRTQFF.